One and the same sample provided the 28 T cell receptor beta chains below, sequenced in a study of blood T cell repertoires in COVID-19. The repertoire was sequenced with immunoSEQ multiplex PCR; TCRdb's copy has only in-frame clones and lacks some. The data hold approximately 340,000 clones, with about 87% observed a single time. Specimen: peripheral blood. All receptors come from a man younger than 40 with COVID-19, enrolled during active disease.

The gene calls are TRBV7-6 and TRBJ1-3; TRBD1 matches at 8 bases. CDR1 SGHVS and CDR2 FNYEAQ come from the germline V gene. CDR3 length: 17 residues. Germline trimming cut 3 bases from V and 0 bases from J; bases unmatched to any gene: 7. For the CDR3, the DNA is TGTGCCAGCAGCTTGCACCCCGGACAGGGCTCTGGAAACACCATATATTTT. Its protein is CASSLHPGQGSGNTIYF.

In this sample, this clone turned up once. V usage is TRBV19 and J usage is TRBJ2-2; D is uncertain. Germline-derived CDR1 and CDR2 are LNHDA and SQIVND (reference sequence). This CDR3 has 12 residues. Trimming cost V 4 bases and J 3 bases, with 3 bases left between them. Written as DNA, the CDR3 is TGTGCCAGTAGTACGGACACCGGGGAGCTGTTTTTT. Translated, it gives CASSTDTGELFF.

This chain uses TRBV29-1 with TRBJ2-1; 7 positions match TRBD2. Germline loops: CDR1 SQVTM, CDR2 ANQGSEA. The CDR3 covers 14 residues. V dropped 8 bases and J dropped 3; count of bases not matched to a gene: 10. CDR3 sequence (DNA): TGCAGCATACGCACCGGGACTAACTACAATGAGCAGTTCTTC. It specifies CSIRTGTNYNEQFF.

This chain connects TRBV11-2 to TRBJ2-1; 9 positions match TRBD1. In germline, CDR1 is SGHAT, CDR2 FQNNGV. With V trimmed by 5 bases and J by 6 bases, 8 bases remained unmatched. The CDR3 runs 15 residues. The CDR3 here is CASSPMATGGNEQFF. CDR3 nucleotide sequence: TGTGCCAGCAGCCCGATGGCGACAGGGGGCAATGAGCAGTTCTTC.

The rearrangement links TRBV11-3 to TRBJ2-1; TRBD2 aligns across 12 bases. Germline lookup yields CDR1 SGHNT and CDR2 YENEEA. Trimming cost V 0 bases and J 8 bases; bases outside gene matches: 5. The CDR3 length is 16 residues. The CDR3 loop reads CASSLEALAGGDEQFF. The CDR3 nucleotides read TGTGCCAGCAGCTTAGAGGCGCTAGCGGGGGGGGATGAGCAGTTCTTC.

CDR3 loop: CASSVGLAGAIPNEQFF. The CDR3, as DNA: TGTGCCAGTAGTGTGGGACTAGCGGGAGCCATTCCCAATGAGCAGTTCTTC. The rearrangement joins TRBV19 to TRBJ2-1, with 14 bases identical to TRBD2. The CDR3 loop spans 17 amino acids. V shed 5 bases, J shed 6 bases, and the junction held 9 bases outside the gene matches. CDR1 and CDR2 from the germline V gene are LNHDA and SQIVND (reference sequence).

The gene calls are TRBV27 and TRBJ2-1; D not resolved. This CDR3 has 16 amino acids. In germline, CDR1 is MNHEY, CDR2 SMNVEV (reference sequence). Between the trimmed V and J ends, which lost 0 bases and 4 bases, there was a span of 13 bases. The chain's CDR3 is CASSLSEPNAYNEQFF. DNA of the CDR3: TGTGCCAGCAGTTTATCCGAACCAAATGCGTACAATGAGCAGTTCTTC.

The sample holds one count of this clone. The CDR3 sequence: CASSSAGRYEQYF. The DNA of the CDR3 is TGTGCCAGCAGTTCGGCAGGGAGGTACGAGCAGTACTTC. The rearrangement joins TRBV27 to TRBJ2-7, with D maybe TRBD2 (6 bases). The CDR3 length is 13 residues. In germline, CDR1 is MNHEY, CDR2 SMNVEV (reference sequence). V was cut by 4 bases and J by 4 bases, with 11 bases left in between.

This chain uses TRBV28 with TRBJ1-6; 9 nucleotides match TRBD1. CDR1 and CDR2 from the germline V gene are MDHEN and SYDVKM. V lost 10 bases and J lost 6; bases outside the gene matches: 16. The CDR3 loop spans 17 amino acids. CDR3 protein: CAIPGRDRDFSNSPLHF. The CDR3 DNA reads TGTGCCATCCCCGGCAGGGACAGGGATTTTAGTAATTCACCCCTCCACTTT.

The chain carries TRBV9 and TRBJ2-3, with a possible D match to TRBD2 (6 bases). The length of the CDR3 is 16 residues. Between the trimmed V and J ends, which lost 1 base and 0 bases, there was a span of 12 bases. Germline CDR1 reads SGDLS; CDR2 reads YYNGEE. This CDR3 is CASSVTRDSSTDTQYF. The CDR3 nucleotides are TGTGCCAGCAGCGTAACCAGGGACTCTAGCACAGATACGCAGTATTTT.

The chain employs TRBV9 and TRBJ2-1, with TRBD1 matching 9 bases. V shed 4 bases, J shed 4 bases, and the junction held 6 bases outside the gene matches. The CDR3 loop spans 15 amino acids. Germline loops: CDR1 SGDLS, CDR2 YYNGEE. The CDR3 DNA sequence: TGTGCCAGCAGCCCACAGGGGGCAGTGTACAATGAGCAGTTCTTC. It is translated as CASSPQGAVYNEQFF.

The V call is TRBV29-1, the J call TRBJ2-5; D not resolved. V was clipped by 6 bases and J by 7 bases, with 15 bases between them. CDR1 SQVTM and CDR2 ANQGSEA come from the germline V gene. The CDR3 is made up of 12 amino acids. CDR3 sequence reads: CSVVSPAGTQYF. The CDR3 DNA reads TGCAGCGTAGTCTCCCCGGCAGGGACCCAGTACTTC.

The chain couples TRBV5-6 to TRBJ2-3; TRBD1 matches at 11 bases. The CDR3 runs 17 residues. The germline V gene encodes CDR1 SGHDT and CDR2 YYEEEE. V gave up 4 bases and J gave up 1 base; unmatched junction bases: 8. The DNA of the CDR3 is TGTGCCAGCAGCCTACTCGGACAGGGGGCCGGCACAGATACGCAGTATTTT. This gives the protein CASSLLGQGAGTDTQYF.

CDR3 sequence: CASRAPYQGQFNYGYTF. CDR3 coding DNA: TGTGCCAGCAGAGCCCCGTACCAGGGACAGTTTAACTATGGCTACACCTTC. The chain has TRBV28 and TRBJ1-2; TRBD1 matches 7 bases. With 6 bases clipped from V and 1 base from J, the junction kept 14 bases outside the gene matches. This CDR3 contains 17 residues. Germline CDR1 and CDR2: MDHEN and SYDVKM.

V and J are TRBV5-1 and TRBJ1-4, with unresolved D. V lost 3 bases and J lost 0, with 6 bases in between. The germline CDR1 and CDR2 sequences are SGHRS and YFSETQ. The CDR3 contains 14 residues. CDR3 sequence reads: CASSSTATNEKLFF. The CDR3 region has the DNA TGCGCCAGCAGCTCGACTGCAACTAATGAAAAACTGTTTTTT.

The chain has TRBV6-2 or TRBV6-3 and TRBJ1-2; a possible D gene is TRBD1 (6 bases). In germline, CDR1 is MNHEY, CDR2 SVGEGT. The CDR3 loop spans 14 amino acids. Trimming pared 5 bases from V and 8 bases from J, leaving 18 bases between. CDR3 sequence: CASSRTAGVQGYTF. For the CDR3, the DNA is TGTGCCAGCAGTCGTACCGCAGGGGTACAAGGCTACACCTTC.

The chain combines TRBV7-8 with TRBJ1-5, with 7 bases fitting TRBD1. This CDR3 contains 16 residues. Trimming removed 5 bases from V and 4 bases from J; junction bases left unmatched: 11. CDR1 is SGHVS and CDR2 is FQNEAQ in the germline V gene. DNA of the CDR3: TGTGCCAGCAGCATAACCTCGGACAGGCGGAATCAGCCCCAGCATTTT. It codes for CASSITSDRRNQPQHF.

The chain combines TRBV2 with TRBJ1-2; D is undetermined. This CDR3 spans 11 amino acids. V dropped 4 bases and J dropped 6 bases, with 6 bases sitting between them. Germline-derived CDR1 and CDR2 are SNHLY and FYNNEI. The CDR3 nucleotides are TGTGCCAGCAGTGTCACTAATGGCTACACCTTC. Translated: CASSVTNGYTF.

This clone was recorded only once. The chain has TRBV3-1 (or the pseudogene TRBV3-2) and TRBJ2-5; perhaps TRBD2 as D (6 bases). Germline CDR1 reads LGHDT; CDR2 reads YNNKEL (reference sequence). Trimming pared 3 bases from V and 4 bases from J, leaving 15 bases between. The CDR3 contains 15 residues. The CDR3 protein is CASSHWAGSGETQYF. CDR3 bases: TGTGCCAGCAGCCATTGGGCCGGGAGCGGAGAGACCCAGTACTTC.

The V and J genes are TRBV5-6 and TRBJ1-3; a weak D match, TRBD1 (6 bases). With 2 bases removed from V and 0 bases from J, the gap between germline ends came to 18 bases. Per the germline V gene, CDR1 is SGHDT and CDR2 is YYEEEE. The CDR3 loop spans 18 amino acids. The CDR3 loop is CASSLPGTSFHSGNTIYF. Written as DNA, the CDR3 is TGTGCCAGCAGCTTACCCGGGACATCCTTTCACTCTGGAAACACCATATATTTT.

This clone came up a few times. This chain links TRBV6-2 or TRBV6-3 with TRBJ2-1; D gene unclear. This CDR3 has 14 amino acids. Germline lookup yields CDR1 MNHEY and CDR2 SVGEGT. Trimming cost V 0 bases and J 6 bases, with 9 bases left between them. The CDR3, as DNA: TGTGCCAGCAGTTACTCGCGTCAAAGCAATGAGCAGTTCTTC. Translated: CASSYSRQSNEQFF.

V is TRBV5-4 and J is TRBJ1-1, with 9 positions matching TRBD1. CDR3 size: 15 residues. Germline loops: CDR1 SGHNT, CDR2 YYREEE (reference sequence). With V trimmed by 3 bases and J by 5 bases, 8 bases remained unmatched. The CDR3 sequence: CASSSSTGGRTEAFF. In nucleotides, the CDR3 is TGTGCCAGCAGCTCCAGCACAGGGGGCCGTACTGAAGCTTTCTTT. The entire variable domain, with the rest obtained from reference TRBV5-4 and TRBJ1-1, is as follows: ETGVTQSPTHLIKTRGQQVTLRCSSQSGHNTVSWYQQALGQGPQFIFQYYREEENGRGNFPPRFSGLQFPNYSSELNVNALELDDSALYLCASSSSTGGRTEAFFGQGTRLTVV.

The chain uses TRBV6-5 and TRBJ1-5; perhaps TRBD1 as D (5 bases). The CDR3 has 14 amino acids. Trimming cost V 6 bases and J 0 bases, with 9 bases left between them. Germline CDR1 reads MNHEY; CDR2 reads SVGAGI. The CDR3 nucleotides read TGTGCCAGCAGCCGACAGAGTAGCAATCAGCCCCAGCATTTT. Translation: CASSRQSSNQPQHF.

This clone appeared a few times. This sequence joins TRBV19 and TRBJ2-1; D is undetermined. CDR3 length equals 14 residues. V lost 3 bases and J lost 9, with 15 bases in between. Germline values: CDR1 LNHDA, CDR2 SQIVND (reference sequence). The CDR3 region has the DNA TGTGCCAGTAGTATGTATCATGAGAGTGGTGAGCAGTTCTTC. This sequence encodes CASSMYHESGEQFF.

The rearrangement uses TRBV6-4 and TRBJ1-5; D possibly corresponds to TRBD1 (5 bases). CDR3 length equals 14 residues. V dropped 2 bases and J dropped 7 bases, with 12 bases sitting between them. The V gene's germline CDR1 is MRHNA and CDR2 SNTAGT. CDR3 in amino acids: CASSDIRGRQPQHF. The CDR3 nucleotides read TGTGCCAGCAGTGACATTCGGGGGAGACAGCCCCAGCATTTT.

The chain has TRBV4-1 and TRBJ2-1; 7 bases fit TRBD1. CDR3 length equals 16 residues. The V segment lost 0 bases and the J segment 5 bases; nucleotides outside the gene matches: 7. Germline V lookup: CDR1 MGHRA, CDR2 YSYEKL. CDR3 amino acids: CASSQDPPGQHNEQFF. The CDR3 DNA reads as TGCGCCAGCAGCCAAGATCCTCCGGGACAGCACAATGAGCAGTTCTTC.

The chain is built from TRBV7-2 and TRBJ2-1; a weak D match, TRBD2 (6 bases). The V gene's germline CDR1 is SGHTA and CDR2 FQGNSA. The ends were cut back, 5 bases at V and 7 bases at J, with 12 bases in the middle. This CDR3 is built from 13 residues. The CDR3 loop is CASSTDGGNEQFF. The CDR3 DNA reads as TGTGCCAGCAGCACCGACGGGGGAAATGAGCAGTTCTTC.

The chain joins TRBV19 to TRBJ1-6; D is perhaps TRBD1 (5 bases). There are 15 residues in the CDR3. Germline V gene sequence: CDR1 LNHDA, CDR2 SQIVND (reference sequence). Trimming took off 7 bases at V and 6 bases at J, with 16 bases between the two ends. The CDR3 is CASTDEGRVNSPLHF. The DNA of the CDR3 is TGTGCCAGTACCGATGAGGGGAGGGTTAATTCACCCCTCCACTTT.